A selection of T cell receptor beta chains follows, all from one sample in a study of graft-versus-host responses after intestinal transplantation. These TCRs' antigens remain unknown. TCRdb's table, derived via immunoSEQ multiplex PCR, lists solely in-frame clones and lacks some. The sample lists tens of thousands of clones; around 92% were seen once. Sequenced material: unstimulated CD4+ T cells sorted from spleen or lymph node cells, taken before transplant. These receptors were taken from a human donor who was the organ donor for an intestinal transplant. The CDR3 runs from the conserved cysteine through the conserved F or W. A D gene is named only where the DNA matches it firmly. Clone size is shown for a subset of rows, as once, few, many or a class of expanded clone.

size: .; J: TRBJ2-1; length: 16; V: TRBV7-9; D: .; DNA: TGTGCCAGCAGCCCCTACCGGGGTAGCGTATACAATGAGCAGTTCTTC; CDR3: CASSPYRGSVYNEQFF
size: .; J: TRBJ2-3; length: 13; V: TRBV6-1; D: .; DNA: TGTGCCGGGCGGAGAGGGGGAGCAGATACGCAGTATTTT; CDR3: CAGRRGGADTQYF
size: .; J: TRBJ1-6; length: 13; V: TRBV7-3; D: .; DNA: TGTGCCAGCAGCTTCGGACAGAATTCACCCCTCCACTTT; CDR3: CASSFGQNSPLHF
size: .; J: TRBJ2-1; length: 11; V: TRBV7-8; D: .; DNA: TGTGCCAGCAGCTTAGTCAGTGAGCAGTTCTTC; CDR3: CASSLVSEQFF
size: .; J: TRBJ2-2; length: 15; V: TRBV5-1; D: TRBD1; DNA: TGCGCCAGCAGCTTGCGACAGGGAGCGACCGGGGAGCTGTTTTTT; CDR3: CASSLRQGATGELFF
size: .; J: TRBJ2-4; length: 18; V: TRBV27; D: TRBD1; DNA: TGTGCCAGCAGTTATGCCACGACAGGGGGCGTCGCCAAAAACATTCAGTACTTC; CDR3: CASSYATTGGVAKNIQYF
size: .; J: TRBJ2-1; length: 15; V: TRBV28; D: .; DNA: TGTGCCAGCAAGCGACTCGGAGAGGGAAACAATGAGCAGTTCTTC; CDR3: CASKRLGEGNNEQFF
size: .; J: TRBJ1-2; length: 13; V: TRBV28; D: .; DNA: TGTGCCAGCAGTGACAGGCCGGAGTATGGCTACACCTTC; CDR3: CASSDRPEYGYTF
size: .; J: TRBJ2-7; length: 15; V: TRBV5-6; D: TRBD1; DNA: TGTGCCAGCAGCTCCCGGGTGGACAGGGCTTACGAGCAGTACTTC; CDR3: CASSSRVDRAYEQYF
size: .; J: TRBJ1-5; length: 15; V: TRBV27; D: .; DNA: TGTGCCAGCAGACTATCTTGGGTAAGCAATCAGCCCCAGCATTTT; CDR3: CASRLSWVSNQPQHF
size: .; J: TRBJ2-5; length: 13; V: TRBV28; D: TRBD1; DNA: TGTGCCAGCAGCAACAACAGGGGGGAGACCCAGTACTTC; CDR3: CASSNNRGETQYF
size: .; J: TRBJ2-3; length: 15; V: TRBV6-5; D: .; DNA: TGTGCCAGCAGTTACGGTCAGGTAACCACAGATACGCAGTATTTT; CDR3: CASSYGQVTTDTQYF
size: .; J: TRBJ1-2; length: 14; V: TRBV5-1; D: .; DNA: TGCGCCAGCAGCTTTGGGGCAGGGCCGGATGGCTACACCTTC; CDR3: CASSFGAGPDGYTF
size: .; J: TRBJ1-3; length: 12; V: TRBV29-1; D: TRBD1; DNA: TGCAGCGTTTCGACAGGGGCAAACACCATATATTTT; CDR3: CSVSTGANTIYF
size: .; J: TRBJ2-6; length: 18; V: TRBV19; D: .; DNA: TGTGCCAGTAGTCCGGCCCAGGCCCTCCAGGGAGGGGCCAACGTCCTGACTTTC; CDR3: CASSPAQALQGGANVLTF
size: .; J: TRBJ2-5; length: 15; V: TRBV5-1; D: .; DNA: TGCGCCAGCAGCTTGGTCTCAGGGGATCAAGAGACCCAGTACTTC; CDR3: CASSLVSGDQETQYF
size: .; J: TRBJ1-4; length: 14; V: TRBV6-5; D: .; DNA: TGTGCCAGCAGTTACGGGTGGGGGGATGAAAAACTGTTTTTT; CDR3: CASSYGWGDEKLFF
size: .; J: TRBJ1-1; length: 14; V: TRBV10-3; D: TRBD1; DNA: TGTGCCATCAGGCCGACAGGGCAGAACACTGAAGCTTTCTTT; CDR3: CAIRPTGQNTEAFF
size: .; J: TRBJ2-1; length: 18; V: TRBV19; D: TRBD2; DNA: TGTGCCAGTAGTATAGATCTCTTAACTAGCGGGAGGCGGGAGGGGCAGTTCTTC; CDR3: CASSIDLLTSGRREGQFF
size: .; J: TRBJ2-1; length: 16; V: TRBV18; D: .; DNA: TGTGCCAGCTCACCACAGGGCACGGGATCACTAAATGAGCAGTTCTTC; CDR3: CASSPQGTGSLNEQFF
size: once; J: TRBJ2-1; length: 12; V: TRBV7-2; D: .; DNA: TGTGCCAGCAGCTTCATCGACAGAGAGCAGTTCTTC; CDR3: CASSFIDREQFF
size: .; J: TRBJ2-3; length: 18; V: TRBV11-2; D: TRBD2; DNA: TGTGCCAGCAGCTTTGCCCTAGCGGGGACCGCTAGCACAGATACGCAGTATTTT; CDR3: CASSFALAGTASTDTQYF
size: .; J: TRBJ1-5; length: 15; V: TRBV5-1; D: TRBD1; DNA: TGCGCCAGCAGCAGACAGGGGGGGTTCAATCAGCCCCAGCATTTT; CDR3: CASSRQGGFNQPQHF
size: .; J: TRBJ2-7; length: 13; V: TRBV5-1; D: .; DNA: TGCGCCAGCAGCTTGGGGGCACGCTACGAGCAGTACTTC; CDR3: CASSLGARYEQYF
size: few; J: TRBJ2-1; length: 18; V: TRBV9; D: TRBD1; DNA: TGTGCCAGCAGCGTAATCCCCCACAGGGGCTACTACTACAATGAGCAGTTCTTC; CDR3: CASSVIPHRGYYYNEQFF
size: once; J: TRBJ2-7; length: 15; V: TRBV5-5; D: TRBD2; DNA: TGTGCCAGCAGCTTGAATAGCGGGAGTGCCTACGAGCAGTACTTC; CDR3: CASSLNSGSAYEQYF
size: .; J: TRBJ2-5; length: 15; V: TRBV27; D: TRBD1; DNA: TGTGCCAGCAGTTTCACGACAGGGACGCAAGAGGCCCAGTACTTC; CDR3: CASSFTTGTQEAQYF
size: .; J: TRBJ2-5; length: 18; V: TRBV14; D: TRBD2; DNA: TGTGCCAGCAGCCAAGGGTCTAGCGGGCCTCCACAGGCAGAGACCCAGTACTTC; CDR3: CASSQGSSGPPQAETQYF
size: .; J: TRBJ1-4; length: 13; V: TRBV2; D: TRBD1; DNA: TGTGCCAGCCGTAGATATCAGGGGGTAAAACTGTTTTTT; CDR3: CASRRYQGVKLFF
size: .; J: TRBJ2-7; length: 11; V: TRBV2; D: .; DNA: TGTGCCAGCGGTACGGCCTACGAGCAGTACTTC; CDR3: CASGTAYEQYF
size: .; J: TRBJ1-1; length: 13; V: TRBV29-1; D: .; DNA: TGCAGCGTTGAGCGGGGAGGGAACACTGAAGCTTTCTTT; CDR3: CSVERGGNTEAFF
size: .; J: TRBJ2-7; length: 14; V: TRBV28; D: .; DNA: TGTGCCAGCAGTTCCGGAGAGCCCTCCTACGAGCAGTACTTC; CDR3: CASSSGEPSYEQYF
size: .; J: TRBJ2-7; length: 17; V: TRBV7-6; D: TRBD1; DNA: TGTGCCAGCAGCTTAGGCCCGGGGGGACAGGGAAACTACGAGCAGTACTTC; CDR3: CASSLGPGGQGNYEQYF
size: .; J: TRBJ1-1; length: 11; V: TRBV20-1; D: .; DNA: TGCAGGGCAAATAGGGGCACTGAAGCTTTCTTT; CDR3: CRANRGTEAFF
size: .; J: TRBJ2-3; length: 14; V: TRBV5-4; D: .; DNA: TGTGCCAGCAGCTTGGGGGGGCGCCCAGATACGCAGTATTTT; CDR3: CASSLGGRPDTQYF
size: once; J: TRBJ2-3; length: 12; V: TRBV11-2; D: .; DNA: TGTGCCAGCAGTCTTTCCACAGATACGCAGTATTTT; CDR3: CASSLSTDTQYF
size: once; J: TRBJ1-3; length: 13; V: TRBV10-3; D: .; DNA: TGTGCCATCGCCGGGTCGGGGGGAAACACCATATATTTT; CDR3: CAIAGSGGNTIYF
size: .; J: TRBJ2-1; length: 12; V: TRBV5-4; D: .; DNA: TGTGCCAGCAGCTTTTACGGACAGAAGCAGTTCTTC; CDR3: CASSFYGQKQFF
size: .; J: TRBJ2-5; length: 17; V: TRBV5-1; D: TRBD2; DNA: TGCGCCAGCAGCTTTGGCCTAGCGGGGACCTCCCAAGAGACCCAGTACTTC; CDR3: CASSFGLAGTSQETQYF
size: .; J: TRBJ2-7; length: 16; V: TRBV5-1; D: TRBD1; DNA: TGCGCCAGCAGCTACCGCGAGCAGGGGACAGCCTACGAGCAGTACTTC; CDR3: CASSYREQGTAYEQYF
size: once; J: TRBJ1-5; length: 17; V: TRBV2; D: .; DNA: TGTGCCAGCAGTGAAGCTCGAGGGCTCGATAGCAATCAGCCCCAGCATTTT; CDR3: CASSEARGLDSNQPQHF
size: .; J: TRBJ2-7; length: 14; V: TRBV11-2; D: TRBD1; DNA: TGTGCCAGCAGCTCCAACAGGGGGCTCTACGAGCAGTACTTC; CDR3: CASSSNRGLYEQYF
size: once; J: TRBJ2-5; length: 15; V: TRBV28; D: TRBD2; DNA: TGTGCCAGCATCTCTAGCGGGGGTGCGTACGAGACCCAGTACTTC; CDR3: CASISSGGAYETQYF
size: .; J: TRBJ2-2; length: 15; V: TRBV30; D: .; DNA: TGTGCCTGGACGAACCCCGGGACTTCGTTCGGGGAGCTGTTTTTT; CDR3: CAWTNPGTSFGELFF
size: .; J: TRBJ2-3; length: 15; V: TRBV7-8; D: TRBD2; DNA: TGTGCCAGCAGCTTTAGCGGGAGCCGCACAGATACGCAGTATTTT; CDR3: CASSFSGSRTDTQYF
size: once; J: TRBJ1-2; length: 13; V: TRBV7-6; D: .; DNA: TGTGCCAGCAGCCCAGGACAAGTTTATGGCTACACCTTC; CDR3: CASSPGQVYGYTF
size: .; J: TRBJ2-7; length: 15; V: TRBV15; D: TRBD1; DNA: TGTGCCACCAGCGGAATACAGGACAGGGGGGACGAGCAGTACTTC; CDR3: CATSGIQDRGDEQYF
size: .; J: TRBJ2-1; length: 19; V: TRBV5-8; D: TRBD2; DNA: TGTGCCAGCAGCTCAACGCGGGCTAGCGGCTACCTAACCTACAATGAGCAGTTCTTC; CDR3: CASSSTRASGYLTYNEQFF
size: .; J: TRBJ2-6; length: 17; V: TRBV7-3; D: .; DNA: TGTGCCAGCAGGCAATCCCCCACAGGGAAATCTTCCCACGTCCTGACTTTC; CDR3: CASRQSPTGKSSHVLTF
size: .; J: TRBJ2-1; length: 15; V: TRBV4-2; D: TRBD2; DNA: TGTGCCAGCAGCCAAGACGGGGGGGGCTTCAATGAGCAGTTCTTC; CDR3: CASSQDGGGFNEQFF
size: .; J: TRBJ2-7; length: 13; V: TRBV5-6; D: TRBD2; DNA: TGTGCCAGCCGACTAGCGGGAGTGGGCGAGCAGTACTTC; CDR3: CASRLAGVGEQYF
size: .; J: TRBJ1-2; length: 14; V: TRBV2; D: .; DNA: TGTGCCAGCAGTGGAGACAGGAAGGCCTATGGCTACACCTTC; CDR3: CASSGDRKAYGYTF